The rows below give T cell receptor beta chains drawn from one sample of a study of cytomegalovirus exposure and HLA in healthy donors. Produced via immunoSEQ multiplex PCR; TCRdb's table is partial and in-frame only. This sample carries under 200,000 clones, around 80% of them seen once, and the ten largest clones take around 2.2%. Sequenced: PBMCs. These receptors all stem from a young woman in good health and CMV-seropositive. CDR3s include the opening cysteine and the closing phenylalanine or tryptophan. D genes are given only for firm matches. Rows give clone size only sometimes, using once, few, many, or a class for an expanded clone.

clone_size cdr3_length d_call j_call v_call cdr3_aa cdr3_nt
once 14 - TRBJ2-5 TRBV5-1 CASSLNGDQETQYF TGCGCCAGCAGCTTAAACGGGGACCAAGAGACCCAGTACTTC
- 15 - TRBJ2-3 TRBV6-1 CASSELGGGSDTQYF TGTGCCAGCAGTGAACTCGGTGGGGGGTCAGATACGCAGTATTTT
- 13 - TRBJ2-2 TRBV2 CASSREITGELFF TGTGCCAGCAGTCGAGAAATTACCGGGGAGCTGTTTTTT
- 14 - TRBJ1-2 TRBV29-1 CSVQYPGQIYGYTF TGCAGCGTTCAATACCCCGGACAGATCTATGGCTACACCTTC
once 16 TRBD1 TRBJ2-2 TRBV9 CASSPRGQLNTGELFF TGTGCCAGCAGCCCTAGGGGACAGCTGAACACCGGGGAGCTGTTTTTT
- 14 TRBD1 TRBJ2-7 TRBV5-5 CASSLDPGGGEQYF TGTGCCAGCAGCTTGGACCCAGGGGGCGGCGAGCAGTACTTC
- 15 - TRBJ1-3 TRBV9 CASSASPGQGNTIYF TGTGCCAGCAGCGCCTCCCCGGGACAAGGAAACACCATATATTTT
- 16 TRBD2 TRBJ2-3 TRBV7-9 CASSLGSAGGTDTQYF TGTGCCAGCAGCTTAGGCAGCGCGGGGGGCACAGATACGCAGTATTTT
once 11 TRBD1 TRBJ2-1 TRBV30 CAWRAGGEQFF TGTGCCTGGAGGGCAGGGGGTGAGCAGTTCTTC
few 14 - TRBJ2-5 TRBV28 CASSLPQGKETQYF TGTGCCAGCAGTCTCCCACAGGGAAAGGAGACCCAGTACTTC
- 13 - TRBJ1-2 TRBV5-1 CASSPFGGDGYTF TGCGCCAGCAGCCCCTTTGGCGGGGATGGCTACACCTTC
- 13 - TRBJ1-1 TRBV6-1 CASRRAGRTEAFF TGTGCCAGCAGGAGGGCCGGACGGACGGAAGCTTTCTTT
- 16 TRBD1 TRBJ2-7 TRBV11-2 CASSYYRGQTPHEQYF TGTGCCAGCAGCTATTACAGGGGGCAAACCCCTCACGAGCAGTACTTC
few 14 TRBD1 TRBJ2-5 TRBV5-4 CASSFVGGKETQYF TGTGCCAGCAGCTTCGTAGGGGGCAAAGAGACCCAGTACTTC
- 16 TRBD1 TRBJ1-5 TRBV29-1 CSVPVTGTGNNQPQHF TGCAGCGTCCCCGTTACGGGGACAGGCAACAATCAGCCCCAGCATTTT
- 15 - TRBJ1-3 TRBV15 CATSREGLGLEPIYF TGTGCCACCAGCAGAGAAGGGTTGGGACTCGAGCCCATATATTTT
once 17 TRBD2 TRBJ2-5 TRBV7-6 CASSSRGRLAGGQTQYF TGTGCCAGCAGCTCCCGAGGAAGACTAGCGGGGGGACAGACCCAGTACTTC
- 16 TRBD2 TRBJ2-5 TRBV5-4 CASSSLAGGMGETQYF TGTGCCAGCAGCTCCTTAGCGGGGGGGATGGGAGAGACCCAGTACTTC